Each of the 27 T cell receptor beta chains below was sequenced from the same sample in a study of blood T cell repertoires in COVID-19. Using immunoSEQ multiplex PCR, the repertoire was profiled, and TCRdb retains in-frame clones only, with some absent. The profile shows 200,000 to 300,000 clones, 86% of them singletons. Material: PBMCs or T cells enriched from blood (not recorded which). The receptors come from a woman aged 40-49 years with acute COVID-19.

The chain is built from TRBV9 and TRBJ1-1; the D is unclear. Germline V gene data show CDR1 as SGDLS and CDR2 as YYNGEE. The V end was cut by 0 bases, the J end by 0 bases, with 9 bases between. CDR3 length: 15 residues. CDR3 loop: CASSVGLRMNTEAFF. The CDR3 DNA reads as TGTGCCAGCAGCGTAGGTTTGAGGATGAACACTGAAGCTTTCTTT.

The rearrangement uses TRBV9 and TRBJ1-6, with D uncertain. Trimming stripped 0 bases from V and 0 bases from J, with 4 bases between. CDR3 length: 15 residues. Germline CDR1 reads SGDLS; CDR2 reads YYNGEE. This chain's CDR3 is CASSVAGSYNSPLHF. The CDR3 DNA follows: TGTGCCAGCAGCGTAGCCGGCTCCTATAATTCACCCCTCCACTTT.

The chain has TRBV14 and TRBJ2-3; D perhaps matches TRBD2 (6 bases). This CDR3 is built from 14 residues. CDR1 and CDR2 from the germline V gene are SGHDN and FVKESK. V was shortened by 2 bases and J by 6 bases, with 12 bases between the two germline ends. In DNA form, the CDR3 reads TGTGCCAGCAGCCAAATACTAGCCGTTGATACGCAGTATTTT. Protein product: CASSQILAVDTQYF.

The V call is TRBV4-2, the J call TRBJ2-5, with 14 positions matching TRBD2. Germline CDR1 is LGHNA and CDR2 is YNFKEQ. Trimming cost V 3 bases and J 1 base; bases outside gene matches: 10. CDR3 length equals 19 residues. This CDR3 reads CASSQAPGTSGSLQETQYF. CDR3 nucleotide sequence: TGTGCCAGCAGCCAGGCTCCCGGGACTAGCGGGAGTCTCCAAGAGACCCAGTACTTC.

In DNA form, the CDR3 reads TGTGCCAGCAGCTTAACCCCGGACTCCCCCGGGAGAAATGAGCAGTTCTTC. It codes for CASSLTPDSPGRNEQFF. The V gene is TRBV7-3, the J gene TRBJ2-1, with D possibly TRBD2 on 6 matching bases. The germline gives CDR1 SGHTA, CDR2 FQGTGA. V lost 0 bases, J lost 7 bases, and 19 bases lay in between. This CDR3 region has 17 residues.

The chain combines TRBV18 with TRBJ2-3, with D unclear. The CDR3 totals 14 residues. V shed 3 bases and J shed 4 bases, with 11 bases lying between them. Germline CDR1 and CDR2: KGHSH and LQKENI. The CDR3 bases are TGTGCCAGCTCACCTCTAGTAGTCTCAGATACGCAGTATTTT. This gives the protein CASSPLVVSDTQYF. Complete variable domain (other parts from reference TRBV18 and TRBJ2-3): NAGVMQNPRHLVRRRGQEARLRCSPMKGHSHVYWYRQLPEEGLKFMVYLQKENIIDESGMPKERFSAEFPKEGPSILRIQQVVRGDSAAYFCASSPLVVSDTQYFGPGTRLTVL.

The V and J genes are TRBV9 and TRBJ1-3; D is possibly TRBD1 (5 bases). V lost 3 bases, J lost 0 bases, and 13 bases lay in between. CDR1 and CDR2 from the germline V gene are SGDLS and YYNGEE. This CDR3 comprises 16 residues. CDR3 in amino acids: CASSARDFSSGNTIYF. CDR3 DNA sequence: TGTGCCAGCAGCGCCCGGGACTTTTCCTCTGGAAACACCATATATTTT.

The chain has TRBV11-2 and TRBJ2-3, with D unclear. Germline V gives CDR1 SGHAT, CDR2 FQNNGV. The CDR3 loop spans 13 amino acids. V lost 6 bases and J lost 7, with 14 bases in between. The CDR3 sequence: CASRLNSRYTQYF. The CDR3 DNA is TGTGCCAGCAGGTTGAATAGTCGGTATACGCAGTATTTT.

V gene TRBV5-1 combines with J gene TRBJ2-5; perhaps TRBD2 as D (11 bases). V was clipped by 3 bases and J by 2 bases, with 23 bases between them. Per the germline V gene, CDR1 is SGHRS and CDR2 is YFSETQ. The CDR3 covers 18 residues. In nucleotides, the CDR3 is TGCGCCAGCAGCTGGGACAGGGGATTAGCGGGAGGGCAAGAGACCCAGTACTTC. This sequence encodes CASSWDRGLAGGQETQYF.

This clone was counted once. Within the sample, other DNA sequences also encode this same CDR3. J is TRBJ1-2 and V is TRBV11-2; no clear D gene. Germline loops: CDR1 SGHAT, CDR2 FQNNGV. The length of the CDR3 is 12 residues. V gave up 2 bases and J gave up 6 bases, with 7 bases separating them. Here the CDR3 DNA reads TGTGCCAGCAGCTTAACGCGCGATGGCTACACCTTC. Its protein is CASSLTRDGYTF.

This clone was picked up one time. This chain uses TRBV9 with TRBJ1-5; a weak D match, TRBD1 (6 bases). The germline CDR1 and CDR2 sequences are SGDLS and YYNGEE. V was trimmed by 3 bases and J by 5 bases, leaving 15 bases between them. The CDR3 runs to 15 residues. The CDR3 sequence: CASSAGGGDYQPQHF. CDR3 coding DNA: TGTGCCAGCAGCGCCGGGGGGGGCGATTATCAGCCCCAGCATTTT. Full variable domain (rest looked up from reference TRBV9 and TRBJ1-5): DSGVTQTPKHLITATGQRVTLRCSPRSGDLSVYWYQQSLDQGLQFLIQYYNGEERAKGNILERFSAQQFPDLHSELNLSSLELGDSALYFCASSAGGGDYQPQHFGDGTRLSIL.

The chain is built from TRBV11-3 and TRBJ2-1; D is unresolved. CDR1 SGHNT and CDR2 YENEEA come from the germline V gene. Trimming cost V 5 bases and J 6 bases, with 14 bases left between them. The CDR3 spans 14 residues. CDR3 loop: CASSKQLKRNEQFF. The CDR3 region has the DNA TGTGCCAGCAGCAAACAATTAAAGCGCAATGAGCAGTTCTTC.

The V gene is TRBV10-1, the J gene TRBJ2-2; D remains unclear. Deletions cut 0 bases from V and 6 bases from J, with 14 bases between. The CDR3 consists of 16 residues. Germline CDR1 and CDR2: WNHNN and SYGVQD (reference sequence). In DNA form, the CDR3 reads TGCGCCAGCAGTGAGTCGTGGCCCCGGAGCTCCGGGGAGCTGTTTTTT. Amino acid sequence: CASSESWPRSSGELFF.

A note on this clone: Sequence at one end of the junction differs from germline and may be a read error. This rearrangement joins TRBV18 to TRBJ2-5, with 10 nucleotides matching TRBD2. Germline CDR1 and CDR2: KGHSH and LQKENI. The CDR3 has 19 amino acids. The CDR3 loop reads CASSPLQLTSGSPGETQYF. As DNA, the CDR3 is TGTGCCAGCTCCCCACTCCAATTGACTAGCGGGTCCCCGGGAGAGACCCAGTACTTC. Full variable domain (missing parts from reference TRBV18 and TRBJ2-5): NAGVMQNPRHLVRRRGQEARLRCSPMKGHSHVYWYRQLPEEGLKFMVYLQKENIIDESGMPKERFSAEFPKEGPSILRIQQVVRGDSAAYFCASSPLQLTSGSPGETQYFGPGTRLLVL.

For this clone: This sample also contains other DNA sequences that code for the same CDR3. This rearrangement joins TRBV7-9 to TRBJ1-3; a weak D match, TRBD1 (6 bases). Germline V gives CDR1 SEHNR, CDR2 FQNEAQ (reference sequence). With 1 base removed from V and 0 bases from J, the gap between germline ends came to 7 bases. CDR3 length equals 15 residues. The CDR3 spells CASSLGTASGNTIYF. The CDR3 coding sequence is TGTGCCAGCAGCTTAGGGACAGCCTCTGGAAACACCATATATTTT.

Concerning this clone: At one end the junction does not follow the germline gene, possibly because of a read error. The same CDR3 also results from other DNA sequences found in this sample. The chain carries TRBV3-1 (or the pseudogene TRBV3-2) and TRBJ2-1; 9 bases agree with TRBD2. The CDR3 is 13 residues long. The germline V gene has CDR1 LGHDT and CDR2 YNNKEL (reference sequence). In DNA form, the CDR3 reads TGCGCCAGCACCCGGACTAGCGAGAATGAGCAGTTCTTC. This sequence encodes CASTRTSENEQFF.

As regards this clone: Other DNA sequences from this sample encode an identical CDR3 as well. The V gene is TRBV3-1 (or the pseudogene TRBV3-2), the J gene TRBJ1-5; D is undetermined. Trimming took off 1 base at V and 2 bases at J, with 6 bases between the two ends. The V gene's germline CDR1 is LGHDT and CDR2 YNNKEL (reference sequence). The CDR3 has 14 residues. CDR3 sequence: CASSQGRGNQPQHF. For the CDR3, the DNA is TGTGCCAGCAGCCAAGGTAGAGGCAATCAGCCCCAGCATTTT.

This clone occurred a few times. The chain employs TRBV5-1 and TRBJ1-6; a weak D match, TRBD1 (5 bases). Trimming took 5 bases from V and 7 from J, leaving 10 bases between them. This CDR3 contains 13 residues. Looked up from germline, CDR1 is SGHRS and CDR2 is YFSETQ. The CDR3 DNA sequence: TGCGCCAGCAGAGTCAGGGAAAATTCACCCCTCCACTTT. It codes for CASRVRENSPLHF.

The chain recombines TRBV19 with TRBJ1-2; 7 nucleotides agree with TRBD1. The CDR3 is made up of 13 amino acids. Germline CDR1 and CDR2: LNHDA and SQIVND (reference sequence). V lost 5 bases and J lost 3; bases outside the gene matches: 3. The CDR3 reads CASSRGTDYGYTF. The CDR3 nucleotides are TGTGCCAGTAGTCGCGGGACAGACTATGGCTACACCTTC.

CDR3: CASSQLRGDGTEAFF. CDR3 DNA sequence: TGTGCCAGCAGCCAACTCAGGGGAGATGGGACTGAAGCTTTCTTT. This chain joins TRBV3-1 (or the pseudogene TRBV3-2) and TRBJ1-1; a weak D match, TRBD1 (6 bases). This CDR3 is 15 amino acids long. Trimming removed 2 bases from V and 5 bases from J, with 15 bases in between. Germline V lookup: CDR1 LGHDT, CDR2 YNNKEL (reference sequence).

This clone was recorded once. The rearrangement uses TRBV4-2 and TRBJ2-7, with a tentative D call TRBD1 (5 bases). Germline V lookup: CDR1 LGHNA, CDR2 YNFKEQ. This CDR3 contains 13 residues. Between the trimmed V and J ends, which lost 1 base and 5 bases, there was a span of 9 bases. In DNA, the CDR3 is TGTGCCAGCAGCCAAGGGGGCTTCAACGAGCAGTACTTC. Amino acid sequence: CASSQGGFNEQYF.

The rearrangement links TRBV7-8 to TRBJ2-2; D is possibly TRBD2 (5 bases). The CDR3 has 12 residues. Germline CDR1 reads SGHVS; CDR2 reads FQNEAQ. This CDR3 is CALASHTGELFF. In nucleotides, the CDR3 is TGTGCGCTGGCTAGCCACACCGGGGAGCTGTTTTTT. Combining the CDR3 with reference TRBV7-8 and TRBJ2-2 gives the whole variable domain GAGVSQSPRYKVAKRGQDVALRCDPISGHVSLFWYQQALGQGPEFLTYFQNEAQLDKSGLPSDRFFAERPEGSVSTLKIQRTQQEDSAVYLCALASHTGELFFGEGSRLTVL.

The chain uses TRBV25-1 and TRBJ2-7, with a weak D call TRBD1 (6 bases). V lost 1 base and J 7 bases, leaving 8 bases between the germline ends. Looked up from germline, CDR1 is MGHDK and CDR2 is SYGVNS. The CDR3 has 12 residues. DNA of the CDR3: TGTGCCAGCAGTGAATTAAGGGGGGAGCAGTACTTC. It specifies CASSELRGEQYF.

V usage is TRBV28 and J usage is TRBJ1-5; 7 positions match TRBD1. CDR1 is MDHEN, CDR2 SYDVKM, per germline. V shed 4 bases and J 4 bases; nucleotides not matched to a gene: 10. CDR3 length: 16 amino acids. CDR3 sequence: CASSSLPPGQNQPQHF. For the CDR3, the DNA is TGTGCCAGCAGTTCCCTCCCACCGGGACAGAATCAGCCCCAGCATTTT.

The chain employs TRBV11-3 and TRBJ2-2; 8 bases match TRBD1. The CDR3 totals 20 residues. The J segment lost 4 bases and the V segment lost 0 bases, leaving 16 bases of the junction unmatched. Per germline, CDR1 SGHNT and CDR2 YENEEA. Here the CDR3 DNA reads TGTGCCAGCAGCTTAGATCCCCGTTTGGACAGGGATTGGTTCACCGGGGAGCTGTTTTTT. Its protein product is CASSLDPRLDRDWFTGELFF.

The gene calls are TRBV18 and TRBJ1-2; 8 nucleotides agree with TRBD1. Germline V gene sequence: CDR1 KGHSH, CDR2 LQKENI. There are 15 residues in the CDR3. The V gene end was trimmed by 2 bases and the J gene end by 4 bases; junction bases not matched to a gene: 6. CDR3 nucleotides: TGTGCCAGCTCACCAGCTGGGACAGGCATCTATGGCTACACCTTC. Translated, it gives CASSPAGTGIYGYTF.

This chain's CDR3 is CASSTDSWRSPLHF. The CDR3 coding sequence is TGTGCCAGTAGTACGGACAGTTGGCGGTCACCCCTCCACTTT. The chain employs TRBV19 and TRBJ1-6; TRBD1 is a possible D gene (6 bases). Germline lookup yields CDR1 LNHDA and CDR2 SQIVND (reference sequence). The V end was cut by 4 bases, the J end by 10 bases, with 14 bases between. The CDR3 totals 14 residues.